These 2 T cell receptor beta chains were sequenced from one sample in a study of T cell repertoires in cytomegalovirus infection (dated by TCRdb to about 2019). TCRdb names Illumina HiSeq 1500 as the instrument used. TCRdb trimmed public reads at Q25 via fastp, called clones via MiXCR and kept in-frame beta chains. Records with the same CDR3 protein are collapsed into one entry carrying the most frequent genes and DNA. The sample table contains fewer than 550,000 distinct CDR3 sequences; only one count was recorded for about 30% of them. Jointly, the top ten make up around 13% of the sample. Sample: PBMCs. These receptors were obtained from a human donor in good health (CMV status not recorded). Some clones in this sample may be carry-over from other donors' samples.

J is TRBJ2-7 and V is TRBV11-2, with D unresolved. Germline V gene sequence: CDR1 SGHAT, CDR2 FQNNGV. Trimming took off 2 bases at V and 2 bases at J, with 7 bases between the two ends. The CDR3 contains 13 residues. CDR3 sequence reads: CASSLFTTYEQYV. The CDR3 nucleotides read TGTGCCAGCAGCTTATTTACCACCTACGAGCAGTACGTC.

This chain joins TRBV5-1 and TRBJ2-1, with TRBD1 identical over 11 bases. The germline CDR1 and CDR2 sequences are SGHRS and YFSETQ. This CDR3 comprises 15 residues. V dropped 3 bases and J dropped 7; count of bases not matched to a gene: 6. The CDR3 is CASSSPGTGGNEQFF. CDR3 in DNA: TGCGCCAGCAGCTCTCCCGGGACAGGGGGAAATGAGCAGTTCTTC.